These 23 T cell receptor beta chains came from one sample sequenced in a study of T cell responses to AZD1222 COVID-19 vaccine. Here immunoSEQ multiplex PCR was the method, and the copy in TCRdb shows in-frame clones only, minus some. The table shows about 170,000 clones, with 80% to 90% occurring only once. The material sequenced was peripheral blood, taken 28 days after the second dose of the MenACWY control vaccine. The source is an adult who received the MenACWY meningococcal vaccine as a control.

The chain carries TRBV3-1 (or the pseudogene TRBV3-2) and TRBJ2-3; D could derive from TRBD1 or TRBD2 (5 bases each). The CDR3 extends over 14 amino acids. Germline V gives CDR1 LGHDT, CDR2 YNNKEL (reference sequence). Trimming took 4 bases from V and 4 from J, leaving 12 bases between them. CDR3 loop: CASSRGGWADTQYF. DNA for the CDR3: TGTGCCAGCAGCCGGGGCGGGTGGGCAGATACGCAGTATTTT.

This clone was seen a few times. The rearrangement links TRBV11-3 to TRBJ2-3; TRBD2 matches 15 bases. This CDR3 comprises 17 residues. Germline values: CDR1 SGHNT, CDR2 YENEEA. V lost 5 bases, J lost 5 bases, and 8 bases stayed unmatched. CDR3 in amino acids: CASSRGLAGGQGDTQYF. Written as DNA, the CDR3 is TGTGCCAGCAGCCGTGGACTAGCGGGAGGGCAGGGAGATACGCAGTATTTT.

The chain couples TRBV18 to TRBJ2-6; 9 bases align to TRBD2. The CDR3 is 20 residues long. Unmatched junction bases numbered 16, after V lost 6 bases and J lost 1 base. Germline V gene sequence: CDR1 KGHSH, CDR2 LQKENI. The CDR3 bases are TGTGCCAGCTCCCTACCGTTGGTATTAGCGGGAGATTCTGGGGCCAACGTCCTGACTTTC. It translates to CASSLPLVLAGDSGANVLTF.

The chain has TRBV29-1 and TRBJ2-2, with 7 bases matching TRBD1. The CDR3 sequence is 15 residues long. The trim removed 8 bases at V and 4 bases at J, leaving 13 bases unmatched. Germline V lookup: CDR1 SQVTM, CDR2 ANQGSEA. The CDR3 region has the DNA TGCAGCATCAGTTCTCGGGACAGCAGCACCGGGGAGCTGTTTTTT. Protein product: CSISSRDSSTGELFF.

The CDR3 spells CASSQEYQETQYF. CDR3 nucleotides: TGTGCCAGCAGCCAAGAGTACCAAGAGACCCAGTACTTC. The rearrangement links TRBV3-1 (or the pseudogene TRBV3-2) to TRBJ2-5; D gene unclear. The length of the CDR3 is 13 residues. Trimming shortened V by 0 bases and J by 0 bases, and 2 bases separated the two germline ends. Germline V gives CDR1 LGHDT, CDR2 YNNKEL (reference sequence).

This chain connects TRBV28 to TRBJ1-6; D gene unclear. The V gene's germline CDR1 is MDHEN and CDR2 SYDVKM. CDR3 length: 15 residues. Trimming left V 7 bases short and J 6 bases short, with 16 bases between. The CDR3, as DNA: TGTGCCAGCATCAACGGGGTTGGGGTTAATTCACCCCTCCACTTT. Translated: CASINGVGVNSPLHF.

The chain combines TRBV27 with TRBJ1-2, with D possibly TRBD1 on 6 matching bases. Between the trimmed V and J ends, which lost 6 bases and 0 bases, there was a span of 14 bases. This CDR3 comprises 15 residues. Germline CDR1 reads MNHEY; CDR2 reads SMNVEV (reference sequence). The CDR3 here is CASRQTGVPNYGYTF. The CDR3 region has the DNA TGTGCCAGCAGACAGACAGGAGTACCTAACTATGGCTACACCTTC.

The V gene is TRBV7-7, the J gene TRBJ2-5; a weak D match, TRBD2 (5 bases). CDR1 is SSHAT, CDR2 FNYEAQ, per germline (reference sequence). The CDR3 runs to 15 residues. Trimming took off 0 bases at V and 1 base at J, with 9 bases between the two ends. CDR3 sequence reads: CASSLAGVGQETQYF. CDR3 in DNA: TGTGCCAGCAGCTTAGCGGGAGTAGGCCAAGAGACCCAGTACTTC.

The chain is built from TRBV30 and TRBJ2-3; D gene unclear. Per germline, CDR1 GTSNPN and CDR2 SVGIG (reference sequence). This CDR3 is built from 13 residues. Trimming took off 3 bases at V and 0 bases at J, with 7 bases between the two ends. CDR3 region: CAWRGSSTDTQYF. The DNA for the CDR3 is TGTGCCTGGAGGGGATCCAGCACAGATACGCAGTATTTT.

This clone was recorded only once. The DNA for the CDR3 is TGTGCCAGCAGTTACCCCCCGGGGACAGCTCCCTACGAGCAGTACTTC. Encoded protein: CASSYPPGTAPYEQYF. The V and J genes are TRBV6-2 or TRBV6-3 and TRBJ2-7, with 7 bases that match TRBD1. The V segment lost 2 bases and the J segment 2 bases; nucleotides outside the gene matches: 9. The CDR3 extends over 16 amino acids. Germline V CDR1 and CDR2: MNHEY, SVGEGT.

J is TRBJ2-2 and V is TRBV19, with 7 bases lining up with TRBD1. Germline CDR1 reads LNHDA; CDR2 reads SQIVND (reference sequence). The CDR3 loop spans 19 amino acids. Unmatched junction bases numbered 19, after V lost 5 bases and J lost 4 bases. The DNA of the CDR3 is TGTGCCAGTAGTCTTCGCAGGGGGTTCGGCGAGTCCGCCACCGGGGAGCTGTTTTTT. Its translation is CASSLRRGFGESATGELFF.

This clone appeared once. This CDR3 is CASSSAPGELFF. For the CDR3, the DNA is TGTGCCAGCAGTTCCGCGCCCGGGGAGCTGTTTTTT. V and J are TRBV27 and TRBJ2-2; D is ambiguous. The CDR3 spans 12 residues. Deletions cut 4 bases from V and 6 bases from J, with 6 bases between. Germline loops: CDR1 MNHEY, CDR2 SMNVEV (reference sequence).

The rearrangement links TRBV5-8 to TRBJ1-5, with unresolved D. Germline CDR1 and CDR2: SGHTS and YDEGEE. The CDR3 length is 12 residues. Trimming pared 4 bases from V and 4 bases from J, leaving 6 bases between. CDR3 sequence: CASSEGNQPQHF. The CDR3, as DNA: TGTGCCAGCAGCGAAGGGAATCAGCCCCAGCATTTT.

This chain uses TRBV28 with TRBJ2-7; tentative D call: TRBD2 (6 bases). The CDR3 covers 16 residues. Trimming shortened V by 3 bases and J by 2 bases, and 17 bases separated the two germline ends. Germline CDR1 MDHEN, CDR2 SYDVKM. As DNA, the CDR3 is TGTGCCAGCAGTTTGAGGCAGGGACTGGGGGCCTACGAGCAGTACTTC. Its protein is CASSLRQGLGAYEQYF.

The rearrangement joins TRBV7-2 to TRBJ1-2, with 9 bases fitting TRBD1. The CDR3 covers 15 residues. Germline values: CDR1 SGHTA, CDR2 FQGNSA. With V trimmed by 5 bases and J by 8 bases, 12 bases remained unmatched. Here the CDR3 DNA reads TGTGCCAGCAGCCCCCATTCTGGGACAGGGTGGGGCTACACCTTC. Amino acids: CASSPHSGTGWGYTF.

The chain uses TRBV4-1 and TRBJ1-5, with a possible D match to TRBD1 (5 bases). CDR1 and CDR2 (germline): MGHRA, YSYEKL. The CDR3 sequence is 15 residues long. With 2 bases removed from V and 2 bases from J, the gap between germline ends came to 10 bases. CDR3 sequence (DNA): TGCGCCAGCAGCCAACTGGGACTGCGCAATCAGCCCCAGCATTTT. As protein: CASSQLGLRNQPQHF.

V is TRBV18 and J is TRBJ2-3; 8 bases are shared with TRBD1. Germline V lookup: CDR1 KGHSH, CDR2 LQKENI. CDR3 length equals 17 residues. Unmatched junction bases numbered 12, after V lost 6 bases and J lost 1 base. CDR3 loop: CASSPSQDRVGTDTQYF. Written as DNA, the CDR3 is TGTGCCAGCTCGCCGAGCCAGGACAGGGTCGGCACAGATACGCAGTATTTT.

This chain uses TRBV3-1 (or the pseudogene TRBV3-2) with TRBJ2-2; 7 bases agree with TRBD2. Germline CDR1 reads LGHDT; CDR2 reads YNNKEL (reference sequence). The CDR3 has 16 residues. Unmatched junction bases numbered 3, after V lost 1 base and J lost 1 base. The CDR3 region is CASSQVRGLNTGELFF. In DNA, the CDR3 is TGTGCCAGCAGCCAAGTGCGGGGGTTGAACACCGGGGAGCTGTTTTTT.

The rearrangement joins TRBV7-9 to TRBJ1-2; D remains unclear. V lost 3 bases, J lost 5 bases, and 10 bases lay in between. The CDR3 covers 13 residues. Germline loops: CDR1 SEHNR, CDR2 FQNEAQ (reference sequence). CDR3 protein: CASSFGPDYGYTF. The CDR3 DNA reads as TGTGCCAGCAGCTTTGGGCCAGATTATGGCTACACCTTC.

The chain uses TRBV3-1 (or the pseudogene TRBV3-2) and TRBJ2-2; D unresolved. The germline V and J ends were trimmed by 1 base and 2 bases, with 11 bases remaining between them. This CDR3 has 16 residues. Germline V gene data show CDR1 as LGHDT and CDR2 as YNNKEL (reference sequence). The CDR3 sequence is CASSQGSQFNTGELFF. In DNA, the CDR3 is TGTGCCAGCAGCCAAGGATCACAGTTTAACACCGGGGAGCTGTTTTTT.

The chain joins TRBV6-5 to TRBJ1-5; no firm D call. Per the germline V gene, CDR1 is MNHEY and CDR2 is SVGAGI. The V end was cut by 2 bases, the J end by 2 bases, with 10 bases between. CDR3 length: 15 residues. The CDR3 sequence: CASSYRGFGNQPQHF. The CDR3, as DNA: TGTGCCAGCAGTTACCGGGGTTTCGGCAATCAGCCCCAGCATTTT.

The V call is TRBV4-3, the J call TRBJ1-5; weak D call: TRBD1 (6 bases). CDR3 length: 17 residues. Between the trimmed V and J ends, which lost 0 bases and 7 bases, there was a span of 19 bases. Looked up from germline, CDR1 is LGHNA and CDR2 is YSLEER. CDR3: CASSQEWNRAISQPQHF. CDR3 in DNA: TGCGCCAGCAGCCAAGAATGGAACAGGGCGATCTCCCAGCCCCAGCATTTT.

The genes are TRBV15 and TRBJ2-2; the match to TRBD2 covers 8 bases. V shed 3 bases, J shed 5 bases, and the junction held 5 bases outside the gene matches. Germline values: CDR1 LNHNV, CDR2 YYDKDF (reference sequence). The CDR3 loop spans 15 amino acids. As DNA, the CDR3 is TGTGCCACCAGCAGGGGAATAGCGGGAACCGGGGAGCTGTTTTTT. Amino acid sequence: CATSRGIAGTGELFF.